Below, one T cell receptor beta chain is given with its context. This clone's antigen is unknown. Base qualities are not recorded, but no much larger clone differs from it by a single base. This entry is derived from a study of PD-1 blockade in classical Hodgkin lymphoma (dated by TCRdb to 2020 to 2022). Concerning the study at large: Nivolumab dosing was 3 mg/kg intravenously every 2 weeks, continuing until either disease progression or unacceptable toxicity. The study used CyTOF and TCR beta sequencing to define a peripheral blood immune signature of response to PD-1 blockade in classical Hodgkin lymphoma. On the study overall, not on this receptor specifically: Newly diagnosed patients were reported to have lower baseline TCR diversity than healthy donors, and relapsed/refractory patients were reported to have lower baseline TCR diversity still. The study was limited to a single clinical trial cohort, and causes of repertoire differences, possibly disease activity or prior therapy, remained undefined. By C4D1, a significant rise was seen in CD4+ TCR diversity but not in CD8+ TCR diversity (p=0.0027 vs p=0.16), and the rise was most apparent among complete responders (p=0.02). Patients starting nivolumab less than 1 year after ASCT had lower diversity and were excluded from later analyses to avoid confounding by immune reconstitution. Among trial patients, those achieving complete response had baseline diversity similar to that of newly diagnosed patients, while diversity was significantly lower in partial responders and progressors.

The meaning of the sample's time point label: cycle 1 day 1 (C1D1), immediately before nivolumab initiation. Relapse after autologous stem cell transplantation had occurred in all trial patients, and cohorts A, B and C were distinguished by prior brentuximab vedotin exposure. The trial cohort included around 60 patients with relapsed/refractory classical Hodgkin lymphoma, and each patient had a best overall response of complete response, partial response or progressive disease. In the multi-cohort phase II CheckMate 205 trial, trial patients received single-agent nivolumab. An independent review committee assessed best overall response by applying the 2007 International Working Group response criteria. Trial PBMCs were collected immediately before nivolumab initiation (C1D1) and during therapy at cycle 2 day 1 and cycle 4 day 1. After peripheral blood was drawn into 8 mL Vacutainer Cell Preparation Tubes, PBMCs were isolated by centrifugation and then cryopreserved.

Taken from cysteine to phenylalanine, the CDR3 has 14 residues. CDR3 DNA is the only sequence kept; it has 42 bases, read in frame from the first base. In the germline V gene, CDR1 corresponds to ENHRY and CDR2 to SYGVKD. The trim is 4 bases for V and 0 bases for J, with a gap of 9 bases between the germline ends. The Qiagen DNeasy kit was used to extract genomic DNA both from unsorted PBMCs and from the negatively selected CD4+ and CD8+ fractions. Using primers that anneal to V and J segments, immunoSEQ multiplex PCR amplified the TCR beta CDR3 regions. Amplification bias was minimized using a synthetic immune receptor repertoire, and residual bias was removed computationally after sequencing. As for the authors' bioinformatics: Repertoire diversity was quantified as the Shannon entropy index using custom Python scripts. The unsorted, CD4+ and CD8+ repertoires were each analyzed separately, with the exception of combined analyses, where CD4+ and CD8+ sequences were merged in silico. A clone was considered expanded if an increase in frequency of at least 2-fold after treatment relative to C1D1 was found, and a pseudocount of 0.5 was applied to clones undetected at baseline. Singleton clones were defined as clones with 0 or 1 copy at C1D1, and non-singleton clones were defined as clones with 2 or more copies. Clones expanded in unsorted samples were assigned a CD4+, CD8+ or unknown annotation through matching of protein sequences in sorted samples from the same patient. Wilcoxon tests were applied to paired samples to test diversity changes from C1D1 to C4D1. TCRdb took over this immuneACCESS table, retaining in-frame rearrangements with V and J assigned. Such tables are incomplete; in checked studies, under half of the missing clones stem from an unresolved V gene, and the remainder is unexplained. V, J and clone size are those of that table, while D and trimming were read from the DNA. The sample table contains some 63,000 clones; only one count was recorded for 90% of them. 9% to 10% of the sample goes to the ten largest clones.

This clonotype originated in a human donor with classical Hodgkin lymphoma. Sequences were derived from peripheral blood mononuclear cells (PBMCs), sampled at baseline. The chain links TRBV10-3 with TRBJ2-5; the D gene is not confidently resolved. In nucleotides, the sequence is TGTGCCATCAGTGTAGGCCAGGACCAAGAGACCCAGTACTTC. Its protein reads: CAISVGQDQETQYF.